Listed below are T cell receptor beta chains from one sample, sequenced in a study of T cells expressing NK-cell markers. Each CDR3 protein gets one entry in TCRdb, which reprocessed the 5' RACE reads and gives no DNA. Its clone listing holds under 600,000 distinct CDR3 sequences. Input material: blood T cells: a sorted CD56 or NKG2C T cell subset, CD4+ or CD8+ T cells, or bulk PBMC T cells (not recorded which). Every receptor here comes from a woman aged 45 to 65 in good health. The CDR3 runs from the conserved cysteine through the conserved F or W.

j_call: TRBJ2-3
v_call: TRBV7-9
cdr3_aa: CASSLGRVHTDTQYF

j_call: TRBJ2-3
v_call: TRBV24-1
cdr3_aa: CATSDFTLAGGDTQYF

j_call: TRBJ1-2
v_call: TRBV5-1
cdr3_aa: CASSPAGTAEGYGYTF

j_call: TRBJ2-1
v_call: TRBV6-1
cdr3_aa: CASSLRFEVDEQFF

j_call: TRBJ2-2
v_call: TRBV29-1
cdr3_aa: CSVVEGPSTGELFF

j_call: TRBJ2-3
v_call: TRBV6-2/TRBV6-3
cdr3_aa: CASHTSSTDTQYF

j_call: TRBJ2-5
v_call: TRBV7-8
cdr3_aa: CASSLGTSGYKETQYF

j_call: TRBJ2-7
v_call: TRBV3-1
cdr3_aa: CASSPGQGQYEQYF

j_call: TRBJ2-1
v_call: TRBV24-1
cdr3_aa: CATSDFRGSGSYNEQFF

j_call: TRBJ2-7
v_call: TRBV7-9
cdr3_aa: CASSSSLAGGPQEQYF

j_call: TRBJ2-5
v_call: TRBV2
cdr3_aa: CASSEVSGGPETQYF

j_call: TRBJ1-5
v_call: TRBV12-3/TRBV12-4
cdr3_aa: CASSERAPQPQHF

j_call: TRBJ2-2
v_call: TRBV2
cdr3_aa: CASRRRTSGVGELFF

j_call: TRBJ2-5
v_call: TRBV7-9
cdr3_aa: CASSLVHWQQETQYF

j_call: TRBJ2-7
v_call: TRBV20-1
cdr3_aa: CSAEPTGNPDEQYF

j_call: TRBJ2-3
v_call: TRBV5-1
cdr3_aa: CASSWGSGTSGTDTQYF

j_call: TRBJ1-2
v_call: TRBV5-1
cdr3_aa: CASSLVRGGYGYTF

j_call: TRBJ2-1
v_call: TRBV27
cdr3_aa: CASSFGLAAPEIYNEQFF

j_call: TRBJ2-2
v_call: TRBV12-5
cdr3_aa: CASGSGSDTGELFF

j_call: TRBJ2-3
v_call: TRBV12-3/TRBV12-4
cdr3_aa: CASSLGSITDTQYF

j_call: TRBJ1-2
v_call: TRBV25-1
cdr3_aa: CASSGQGPYGYTF

j_call: TRBJ2-5
v_call: TRBV5-8
cdr3_aa: CASSYPRWREKETQYF

j_call: TRBJ2-3
v_call: TRBV7-2
cdr3_aa: CASSLEGVAADTQYF

j_call: TRBJ1-2
v_call: TRBV7-2
cdr3_aa: CASTPRANYGYTF

j_call: TRBJ2-2
v_call: TRBV4-2
cdr3_aa: CASSQELAGVAELFF

j_call: TRBJ2-3
v_call: TRBV12-3/TRBV12-4
cdr3_aa: CASSFGQSTSTDTQYF

j_call: TRBJ2-7
v_call: TRBV11-1
cdr3_aa: CASRPSQGNYEQYF

j_call: TRBJ1-2
v_call: TRBV7-9
cdr3_aa: CASSPGQGQGYTF